Shown below are 11 T cell receptor beta chains from a single sample sequenced in a study of early T cells in non-severe SARS-CoV-2 infection. TCRdb recomputed calls from the 5' RACE reads with MiXCR, one row per CDR3 protein. The top ten hold about 6.5% of the sample, which has roughly 30,000 distinct CDR3 sequences, about 4.6% seen once. Material: whole blood. Receptors originate from an adult who was a healthcare worker with PCR-confirmed SARS-CoV-2 infection or an uninfected control (not recorded which).

This clonotype was seen many times. The chain recombines TRBV15 with TRBJ2-5; D unclear. The V end lost 10 bases, the J end lost 9 bases, and 21 bases lay between the germline ends. The CDR3 has 13 residues. Germline assignment: CDR1 LNHNV and CDR2 YYDKDF (reference sequence). The CDR3 spells CAIADGIFGPQYF. Written as DNA, the CDR3 is TGTGCCATCGCCGACGGTATTTTCGGGCCCCAGTACTTC.

This clonotype was counted ten times or more. CDR3 protein: CASSPGTKNTGELFF. The CDR3 DNA is TGTGCCAGCAGTCCCGGGACAAAGAACACCGGGGAGCTGTTTTTT. The chain combines TRBV3-2 with TRBJ2-2; the table's D call TRBD1 went unverified against the DNA. TRBV3-2 is deemed a pseudogene. The length of the CDR3 is 15 residues.

This chain connects TRBV2 to TRBJ2-3; D gene unclear. V was trimmed by 6 bases and J by 5 bases, leaving 12 bases between them. Germline V gives CDR1 SNHLY, CDR2 FYNNEI. The CDR3 runs to 13 residues. The CDR3 DNA reads TGTGCCAGCAGCGCCGCAATGGGAGATACGCAGTATTTT. Its translation is CASSAAMGDTQYF.

This chain joins TRBV20-1 and TRBJ1-2; D is unclear. The CDR3 has 13 amino acids. Germline values: CDR1 DFQATT, CDR2 SNEGSKA (reference sequence). The germline V and J ends were trimmed by 0 bases and 4 bases, with 9 bases remaining between them. The CDR3 spells CSARERNTYGYTF. The CDR3 DNA reads TGCAGTGCTAGAGAAAGGAATACCTATGGCTACACCTTC.

This clonotype was seen many times. The V gene is TRBV5-6, the J gene TRBJ2-7, with 7 bases identical to TRBD1. CDR3 length: 15 residues. Germline trimming cut 3 bases from V and 0 bases from J; bases unmatched to any gene: 6. Germline CDR1 is SGHDT and CDR2 is YYEEEE. The DNA of the CDR3 is TGTGCCAGCAGCTCGGCGACAGGGAGCTCCTACGAGCAGTACTTC. The encoded protein is CASSSATGSSYEQYF. Full variable domain (rest looked up from reference TRBV5-6 and TRBJ2-7): DAGVTQSPTHLIKTRGQQVTLRCSPKSGHDTVSWYQQALGQGPQFIFQYYEEEERQRGNFPDRFSGHQFPNYSSELNVNALLLGDSALYLCASSSATGSSYEQYFGPGTRLTVT.

Notes on this clonotype: A junction boundary mismatches the germline segment, possibly from a read error. V usage is TRBV7-2 and J usage is TRBJ1-6; the match to TRBD1 covers 8 bases. Germline loops: CDR1 SGHTA, CDR2 FQGNSA. CDR3 size: 14 residues. CDR3 in DNA: TGTGCCAGCAGCTTCAGACAGGGGAATTCACCCCTCCATTTT. Encoded protein: CASSFRQGNSPLHF.

This clonotype was seen a handful of times. V is TRBV9 and J is TRBJ2-1; perhaps TRBD1 as D (5 bases). The germline V and J ends were trimmed by 4 bases and 2 bases, with 13 bases remaining between them. Per germline, CDR1 SGDLS and CDR2 YYNGEE. The CDR3 loop spans 15 amino acids. The CDR3 is CASSRARTTYNEQFF. DNA of the CDR3: TGTGCCAGCAGCCGGGCCCGGACAACCTACAATGAGCAGTTCTTC.

This clonotype was counted a few times. This chain uses TRBV2 with TRBJ1-2; 8 bases are a match to TRBD1. The CDR3 covers 11 residues. Unmatched junction bases numbered 8, after V lost 10 bases and J lost 10 bases. Per germline, CDR1 SNHLY and CDR2 FYNNEI. The CDR3 spells CATPNRGVYTF. The CDR3 coding sequence is TGTGCCACACCTAACAGGGGGGTCTACACCTTC.

The chain is built from TRBV20-1 and TRBJ1-2; 10 bases are shared with TRBD1. J gave up 2 bases and V 1 base, and 13 bases lay outside the gene matches. The CDR3 is 18 amino acids. CDR1 is DFQATT, CDR2 SNEGSKA, per germline (reference sequence). The CDR3, as DNA: TGCAGTGCTAGAGGGATCCTAGGGGACAGGGGCGCCAACTATGGCTACACCTTC. Its protein product is CSARGILGDRGANYGYTF.

This clonotype appeared many times. This chain connects TRBV24-1 to TRBJ1-2; no clear D. Germline CDR1 and CDR2: KGHDR and SFDVKD. Trimming pared 9 bases from V and 4 bases from J, leaving 17 bases between. The CDR3 is 14 residues long. CDR3 DNA sequence: TGTGCCACCCCCCACCGCACAGTCGTCTATGGCTACACCTTC. This translates into CATPHRTVVYGYTF.

This clonotype was observed a handful of times. The genes are TRBV11-2 and TRBJ2-7; D is unclear. Germline V gene data show CDR1 as SGHAT and CDR2 as FQNNGV. This CDR3 region has 12 residues. The germline V and J ends were trimmed by 1 base and 5 bases, with 6 bases remaining between them. The CDR3 is CASSLVPHEQYF. CDR3 nucleotides: TGTGCCAGCAGCTTAGTGCCCCACGAGCAGTACTTC.